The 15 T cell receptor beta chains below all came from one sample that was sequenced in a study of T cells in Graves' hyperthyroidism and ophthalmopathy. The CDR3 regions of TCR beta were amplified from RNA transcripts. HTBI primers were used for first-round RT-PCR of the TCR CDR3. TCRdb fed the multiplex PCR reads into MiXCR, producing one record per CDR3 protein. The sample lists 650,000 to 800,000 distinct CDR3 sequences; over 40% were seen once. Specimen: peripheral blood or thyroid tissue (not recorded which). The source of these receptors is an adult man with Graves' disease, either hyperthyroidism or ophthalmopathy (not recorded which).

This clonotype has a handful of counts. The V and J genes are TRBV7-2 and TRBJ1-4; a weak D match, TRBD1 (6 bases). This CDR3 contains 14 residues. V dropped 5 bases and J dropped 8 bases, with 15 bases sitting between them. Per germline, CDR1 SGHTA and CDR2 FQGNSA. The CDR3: CASSTYRASEKLFF. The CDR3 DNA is TGTGCCAGCAGCACCTACAGGGCATCGGAAAAACTGTTTTTT.

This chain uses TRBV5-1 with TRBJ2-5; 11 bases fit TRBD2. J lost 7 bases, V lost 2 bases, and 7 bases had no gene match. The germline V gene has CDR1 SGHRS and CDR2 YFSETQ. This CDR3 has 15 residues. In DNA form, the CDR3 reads TGCGCCAGCAGCTTAGGACTAGCGGGCCGAGGGACCCAGTACTTC. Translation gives CASSLGLAGRGTQYF.

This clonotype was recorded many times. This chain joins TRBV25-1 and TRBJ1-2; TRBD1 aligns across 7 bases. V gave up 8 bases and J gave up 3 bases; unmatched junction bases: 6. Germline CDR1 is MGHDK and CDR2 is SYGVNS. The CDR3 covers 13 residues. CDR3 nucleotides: TGTGCCAGCCGAAACGACAGGGACTATGGCTACACCTTC. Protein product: CASRNDRDYGYTF.

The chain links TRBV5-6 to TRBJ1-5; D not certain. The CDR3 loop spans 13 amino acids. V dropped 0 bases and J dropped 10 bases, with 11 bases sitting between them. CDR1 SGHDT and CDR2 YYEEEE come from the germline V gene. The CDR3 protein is CASSLVMDPPQHF. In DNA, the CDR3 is TGTGCCAGCAGCTTGGTGATGGACCCCCCCCAGCATTTT.

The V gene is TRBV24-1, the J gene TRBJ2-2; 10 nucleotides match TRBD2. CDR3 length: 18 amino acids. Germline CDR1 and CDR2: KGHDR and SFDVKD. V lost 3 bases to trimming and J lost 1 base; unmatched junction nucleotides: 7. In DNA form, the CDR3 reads TGTGCCACCAGTGATCCTAGCGGGGGACCGAAGAACACCGGGGAGCTGTTTTTT. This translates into CATSDPSGGPKNTGELFF.

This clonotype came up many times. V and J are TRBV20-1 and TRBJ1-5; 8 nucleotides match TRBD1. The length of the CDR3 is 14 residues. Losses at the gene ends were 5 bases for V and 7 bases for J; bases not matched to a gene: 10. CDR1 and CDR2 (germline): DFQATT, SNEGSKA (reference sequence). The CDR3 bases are TGCAGTGCTGGGGGTGGACAGGGCGGACAGCCCCAGCATTTT. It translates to CSAGGGQGGQPQHF.

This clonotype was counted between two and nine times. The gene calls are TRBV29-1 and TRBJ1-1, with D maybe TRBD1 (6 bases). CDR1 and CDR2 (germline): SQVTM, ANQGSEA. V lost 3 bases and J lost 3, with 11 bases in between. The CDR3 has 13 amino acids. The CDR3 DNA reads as TGCAGCGTTGAGGTACAGGGTTACACTGAAGCTTTCTTT. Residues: CSVEVQGYTEAFF. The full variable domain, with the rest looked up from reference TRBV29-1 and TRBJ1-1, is SAVISQKPSRDICQRGTSLTIQCQVDSQVTMMFWYRQQPGQSLTLIATANQGSEATYESGFVIDKFPISRPNLTFSTLTVSNMSPEDSSIYLCSVEVQGYTEAFFGQGTRLTVV.

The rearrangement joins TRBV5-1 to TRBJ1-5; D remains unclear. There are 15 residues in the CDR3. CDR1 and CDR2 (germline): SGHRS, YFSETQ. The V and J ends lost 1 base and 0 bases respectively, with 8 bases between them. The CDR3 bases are TGCGCCAGCAGCTTGTACGGTTATAGCAATCAGCCCCAGCATTTT. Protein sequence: CASSLYGYSNQPQHF.

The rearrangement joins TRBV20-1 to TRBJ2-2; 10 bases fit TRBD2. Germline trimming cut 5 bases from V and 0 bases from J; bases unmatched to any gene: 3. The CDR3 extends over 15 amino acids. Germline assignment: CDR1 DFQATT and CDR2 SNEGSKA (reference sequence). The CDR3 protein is CSAPTSGPNTGELFF. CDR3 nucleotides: TGCAGTGCTCCGACTAGCGGGCCGAACACCGGGGAGCTGTTTTTT.

CDR3 nucleotides: TGTGCCAGCAGTGGAATTTTTCAGGGGGACTACGAGCAGTACTTC. This gives the protein CASSGIFQGDYEQYF. This chain uses TRBV6-5 with TRBJ2-7; 7 bases fit TRBD1. CDR1 MNHEY and CDR2 SVGAGI come from the germline V gene. Trimming took 5 bases from V and 3 from J; bases not matched to a gene: 10. This CDR3 is built from 15 residues.

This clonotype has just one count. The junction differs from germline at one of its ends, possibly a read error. CDR3 DNA sequence: TGTGCCAGCAGCAGGGGCAGGGGTTCACCCCCCCACTTT. The encoded protein is CASSRGRGSPPHF. The chain carries TRBV7-2 and TRBJ1-6; a weak D match, TRBD1 (6 bases). The CDR3 runs 13 residues. The germline gives CDR1 SGHTA, CDR2 FQGNSA.

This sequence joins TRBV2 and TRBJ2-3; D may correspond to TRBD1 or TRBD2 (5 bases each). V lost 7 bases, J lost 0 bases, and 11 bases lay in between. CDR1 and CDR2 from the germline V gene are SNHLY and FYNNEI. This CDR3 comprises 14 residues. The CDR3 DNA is TGTGCCAGCAAGGACGGGGCCAGCACAGATACGCAGTATTTT. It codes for CASKDGASTDTQYF.

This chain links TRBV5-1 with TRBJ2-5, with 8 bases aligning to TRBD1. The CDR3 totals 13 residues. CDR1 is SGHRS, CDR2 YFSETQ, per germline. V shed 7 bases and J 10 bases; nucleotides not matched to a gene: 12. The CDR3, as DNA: TGCGCCAGCCTTGGACAGGGCCCCGGGGACCAGTACTTC. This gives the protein CASLGQGPGDQYF.

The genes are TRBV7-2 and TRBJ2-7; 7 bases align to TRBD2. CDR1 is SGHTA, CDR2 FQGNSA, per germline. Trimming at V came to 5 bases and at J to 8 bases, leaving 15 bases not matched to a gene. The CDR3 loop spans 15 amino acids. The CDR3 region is CASSPLGAGVSKQYF. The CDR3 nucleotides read TGTGCCAGCAGCCCCCTAGGGGCGGGAGTTTCGAAGCAGTACTTC.

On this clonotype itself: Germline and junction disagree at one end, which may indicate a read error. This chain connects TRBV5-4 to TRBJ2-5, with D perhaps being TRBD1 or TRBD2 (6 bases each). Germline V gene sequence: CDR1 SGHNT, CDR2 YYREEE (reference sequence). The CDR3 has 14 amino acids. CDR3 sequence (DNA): TGCGCCAGCAGCGGTACAGGGAGGATAGAGACCCAGTACTTC. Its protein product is CASSGTGRIETQYF.